The 6 T cell receptor beta chains given below trace back to one sample, sequenced in a study of cytomegalovirus exposure and HLA in healthy donors. PCR used 60 Vbeta primers and 13 Jbeta primers. Profiled with immunoSEQ multiplex PCR; TCRdb holds only in-frame clones, not every one. The profile shows tens of thousands of clones, roughly 72% of them singletons. Sequenced input: PBMCs. These receptors were taken from a man younger than 45 in good health and CMV-seronegative.

The V call is TRBV7-9, the J call TRBJ2-2; tentative D call: TRBD2 (6 bases). The CDR3 totals 16 residues. The ends were cut back, 4 bases at V and 6 bases at J, with 18 bases in the middle. The germline gives CDR1 SEHNR, CDR2 FQNEAQ (reference sequence). The DNA of the CDR3 is TGTGCCAGCAGCTCCCAATCTATGCGGGGACCCGGGGAGCTGTTTTTT. This gives the protein CASSSQSMRGPGELFF. Looking up the rest from reference TRBV7-9 and TRBJ2-2 gives the full variable domain: DTGVSQNPRHKITKRGQNVTFRCDPISEHNRLYWYRQTLGQGPEFLTYFQNEAQLEKSRLLSDRFSAERPKGSFSTLEIQRTEQGDSAMYLCASSSQSMRGPGELFFGEGSRLTVL.

The chain couples TRBV6-5 to TRBJ1-5; 7 positions agree with TRBD1. V trimming: 4 bases; J trimming: 3 bases; junction bases outside the gene matches: 3. In germline, CDR1 is MNHEY, CDR2 SVGAGI. There are 14 residues in the CDR3. CDR3 amino acids: CASSSQGDNQPQHF. The CDR3 nucleotides read TGTGCCAGCAGTTCTCAGGGGGACAATCAGCCCCAGCATTTT.

The CDR3: CSVDVTTDTQYF. The CDR3 DNA is TGCAGCGTTGATGTCACAACAGATACGCAGTATTTT. The rearrangement joins TRBV29-1 to TRBJ2-3; D is uncertain. Trimming pared 3 bases from V and 3 bases from J, leaving 7 bases between. Germline CDR1 SQVTM, CDR2 ANQGSEA. CDR3 length equals 12 residues.

This clone was observed a few times. V is TRBV4-1 and J is TRBJ2-1, with 7 bases identical to TRBD1. CDR1 is MGHRA and CDR2 is YSYEKL in the germline V gene. The junction had 10 bases not matched to a gene; V was cut back by 6 bases and J by 5 bases. This CDR3 contains 15 residues. The CDR3 bases are TGCGCCAGCAGGGAACAGGGGTGGACGAACAATGAGCAGTTCTTC. Protein sequence: CASREQGWTNNEQFF.

The chain has TRBV9 and TRBJ1-2; 7 nucleotides agree with TRBD1. Germline CDR1 is SGDLS and CDR2 is YYNGEE. The ends lost 0 bases at V and 4 bases at J; junction bases unmatched: 6. The CDR3 contains 15 residues. The DNA for the CDR3 is TGTGCCAGCAGCGTAGAAGGACAGGCAATCTATGGCTACACCTTC. Protein sequence: CASSVEGQAIYGYTF.

The V call is TRBV4-1, the J call TRBJ1-4; D perhaps matches TRBD1 (5 bases). Germline CDR1 is MGHRA and CDR2 is YSYEKL. The CDR3 has 17 amino acids. The V and J ends lost 0 bases and 4 bases respectively, with 15 bases between them. CDR3 in amino acids: CASSQEIRRTSNEKLFF. CDR3 sequence (DNA): TGCGCCAGCAGCCAAGAAATTCGTAGGACAAGTAATGAAAAACTGTTTTTT.